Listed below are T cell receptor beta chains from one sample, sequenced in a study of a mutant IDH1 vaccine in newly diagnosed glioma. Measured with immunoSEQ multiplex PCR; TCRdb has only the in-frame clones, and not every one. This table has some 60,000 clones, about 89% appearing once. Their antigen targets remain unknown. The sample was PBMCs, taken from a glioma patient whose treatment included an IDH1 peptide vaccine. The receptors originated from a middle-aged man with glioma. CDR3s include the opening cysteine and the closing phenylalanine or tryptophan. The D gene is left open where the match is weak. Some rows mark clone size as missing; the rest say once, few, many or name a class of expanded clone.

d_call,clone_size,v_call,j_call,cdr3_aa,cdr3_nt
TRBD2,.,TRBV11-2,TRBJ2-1,CASSSGLAAYNEQFF,TGTGCCAGCAGCTCGGGACTAGCGGCCTACAATGAGCAGTTCTTC
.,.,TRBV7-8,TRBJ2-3,CASSPVAGEASTDTQYF,TGTGCCAGCAGCCCAGTGGCGGGCGAGGCTAGCACAGATACGCAGTATTTT
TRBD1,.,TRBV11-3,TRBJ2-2,CASSTGQGTNTGELFF,TGTGCCAGCAGCACCGGACAGGGGACGAACACCGGGGAGCTGTTTTTT
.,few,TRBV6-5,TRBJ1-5,CASSQSGGNQPQHF,TGTGCCAGCAGTCAGTCGGGTGGGAATCAGCCCCAGCATTTT
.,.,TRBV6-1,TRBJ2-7,CASSLMGSTAYEQYF,TGTGCCAGCAGTTTAATGGGGAGTACAGCCTACGAGCAGTACTTC
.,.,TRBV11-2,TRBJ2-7,CASSPQQGIAEQYF,TGTGCCAGCAGCCCGCAACAGGGAATCGCCGAGCAGTACTTC
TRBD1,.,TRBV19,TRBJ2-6,CASSNRGSSGANVLTF,TGTGCCAGTAGTAACAGGGGATCCTCTGGGGCCAACGTCCTGACTTTC
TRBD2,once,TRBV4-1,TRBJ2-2,CASSRALLAGGGGTGELFF,TGCGCCAGCAGCCGGGCACTACTAGCGGGCGGAGGAGGAACCGGGGAGCTGTTTTTT
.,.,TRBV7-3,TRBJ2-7,CASSRDSSYEQYF,TGTGCCAGCTCCCGGGACTCGTCCTACGAGCAGTACTTC
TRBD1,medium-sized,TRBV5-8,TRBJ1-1,CASSPNTGVGTEAFF,TGTGCCAGCAGCCCTAACACAGGGGTTGGAACTGAAGCTTTCTTT
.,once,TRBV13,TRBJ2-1,CASSMTDFYNEQFF,TGTGCCAGTTCGATGACAGACTTTTACAATGAGCAGTTCTTC
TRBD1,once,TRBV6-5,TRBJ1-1,CASSRWAGGNTEAFF,TGTGCCAGCAGTCGATGGGCAGGGGGGAACACTGAAGCTTTCTTT
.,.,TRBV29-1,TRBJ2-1,CSVDGKVIYEQFF,TGCAGCGTTGACGGGAAAGTTATCTATGAGCAGTTCTTC
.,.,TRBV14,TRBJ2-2,CASSQPTENTGELFF,TGTGCCAGCAGCCAGCCGACAGAGAACACCGGGGAGCTGTTTTTT
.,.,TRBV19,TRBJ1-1,CASSIGRATEAFF,TGTGCCAGTAGTATAGGCAGGGCCACTGAAGCTTTCTTT
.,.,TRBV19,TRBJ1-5,CASSYWNQPQHF,TGTGCCAGTAGTTATTGGAATCAGCCCCAGCATTTT
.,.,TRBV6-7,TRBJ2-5,CASSFRGGQETQYF,TGTGCCAGCAGTTTTAGGGGTGGGCAAGAGACCCAGTACTTC
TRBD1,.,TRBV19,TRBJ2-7,CASRDREIFEQYF,TGTGCCAGTAGGGACAGGGAGATCTTCGAGCAGTACTTC
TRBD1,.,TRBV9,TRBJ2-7,CASSTGTGGPNEQYF,TGTGCCAGCAGCACCGGGACAGGGGGCCCCAACGAGCAGTACTTC